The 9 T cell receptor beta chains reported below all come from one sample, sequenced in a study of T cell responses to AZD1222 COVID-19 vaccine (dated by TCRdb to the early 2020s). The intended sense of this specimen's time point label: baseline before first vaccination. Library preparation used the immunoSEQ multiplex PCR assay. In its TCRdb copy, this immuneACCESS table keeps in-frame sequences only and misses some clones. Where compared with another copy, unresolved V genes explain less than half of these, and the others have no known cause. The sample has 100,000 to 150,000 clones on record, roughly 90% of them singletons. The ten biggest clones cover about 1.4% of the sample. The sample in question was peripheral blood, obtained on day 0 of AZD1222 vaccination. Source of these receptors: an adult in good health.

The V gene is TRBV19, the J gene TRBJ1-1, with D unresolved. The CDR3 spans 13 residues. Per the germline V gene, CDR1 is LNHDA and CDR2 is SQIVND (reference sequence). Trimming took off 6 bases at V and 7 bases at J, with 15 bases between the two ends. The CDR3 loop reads CASSSSRGIEAFF. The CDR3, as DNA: TGTGCCAGTAGCAGCAGCAGAGGAATTGAAGCTTTCTTT. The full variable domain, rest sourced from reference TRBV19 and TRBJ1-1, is DGGITQSPKYLFRKEGQNVTLSCEQNLNHDAMYWYRQDPGQGLRLIYYSQIVNDFQKGDIAEGYSVSREKKESFPLTVTSAQKNPTAFYLCASSSSRGIEAFFGQGTRLTVV.

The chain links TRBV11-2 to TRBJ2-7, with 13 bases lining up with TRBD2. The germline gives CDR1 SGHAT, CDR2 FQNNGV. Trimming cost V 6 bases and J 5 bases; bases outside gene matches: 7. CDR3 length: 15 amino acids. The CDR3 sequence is CASSGLAGVWNEQYF. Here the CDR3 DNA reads TGTGCCAGCAGTGGACTAGCGGGAGTCTGGAACGAGCAGTACTTC. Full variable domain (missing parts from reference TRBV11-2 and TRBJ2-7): EAGVAQSPRYKIIEKRQSVAFWCNPISGHATLYWYQQILGQGPKLLIQFQNNGVVDDSQLPKDRFSAERLKGVDSTLKIQPAKLEDSAVYLCASSGLAGVWNEQYFGPGTRLTVT.

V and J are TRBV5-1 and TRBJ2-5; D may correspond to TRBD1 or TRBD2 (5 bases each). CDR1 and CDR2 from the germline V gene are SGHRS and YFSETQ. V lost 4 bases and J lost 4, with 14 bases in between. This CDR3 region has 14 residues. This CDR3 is CASSPTRDLETQYF. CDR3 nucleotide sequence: TGCGCCAGCAGCCCCACCCGGGACCTAGAGACCCAGTACTTC. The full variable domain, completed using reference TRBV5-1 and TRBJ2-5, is KAGVTQTPRYLIKTRGQQVTLSCSPISGHRSVSWYQQTPGQGLQFLFEYFSETQRNKGNFPGRFSGRQFSNSRSEMNVSTLELGDSALYLCASSPTRDLETQYFGPGTRLLVL.

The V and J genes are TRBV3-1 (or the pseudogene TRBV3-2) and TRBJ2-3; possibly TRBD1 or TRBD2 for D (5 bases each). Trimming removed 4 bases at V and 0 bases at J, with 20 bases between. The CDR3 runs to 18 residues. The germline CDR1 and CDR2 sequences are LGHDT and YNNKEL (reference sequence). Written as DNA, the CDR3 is TGTGCCAGCAGCCGCCAAGGGGCGGGCGGCATTAGCACAGATACGCAGTATTTT. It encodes CASSRQGAGGISTDTQYF.

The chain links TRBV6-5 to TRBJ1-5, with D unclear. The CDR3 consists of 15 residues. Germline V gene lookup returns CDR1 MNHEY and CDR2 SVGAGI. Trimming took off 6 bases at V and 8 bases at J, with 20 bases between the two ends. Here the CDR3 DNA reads TGTGCCAGCAGCGATTTAAGGGAAATCCCTAAGCCCCAGCATTTT. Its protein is CASSDLREIPKPQHF.

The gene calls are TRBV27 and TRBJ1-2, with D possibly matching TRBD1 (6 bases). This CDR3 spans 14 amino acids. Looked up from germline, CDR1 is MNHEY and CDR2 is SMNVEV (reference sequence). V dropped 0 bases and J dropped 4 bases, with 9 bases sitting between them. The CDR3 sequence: CASSLSQGLYGYTF. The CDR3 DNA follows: TGTGCCAGCAGTTTATCACAGGGCCTCTATGGCTACACCTTC.

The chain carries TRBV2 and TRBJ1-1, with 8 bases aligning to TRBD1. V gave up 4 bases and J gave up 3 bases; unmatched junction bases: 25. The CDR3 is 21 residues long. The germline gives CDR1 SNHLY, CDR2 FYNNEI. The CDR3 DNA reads TGTGCCAGCAGTGGGGCTTCGACCGCCCAGGGGGCTCTGATCCGGGACACTGAAGCTTTCTTT. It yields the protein CASSGASTAQGALIRDTEAFF.

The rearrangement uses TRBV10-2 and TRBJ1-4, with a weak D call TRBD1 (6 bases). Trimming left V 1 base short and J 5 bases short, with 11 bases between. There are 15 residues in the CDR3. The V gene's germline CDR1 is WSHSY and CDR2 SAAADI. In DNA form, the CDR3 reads TGCGCCAGCAGTGAGTTGGGGGCGGAGAATGAAAAACTGTTTTTT. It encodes CASSELGAENEKLFF.

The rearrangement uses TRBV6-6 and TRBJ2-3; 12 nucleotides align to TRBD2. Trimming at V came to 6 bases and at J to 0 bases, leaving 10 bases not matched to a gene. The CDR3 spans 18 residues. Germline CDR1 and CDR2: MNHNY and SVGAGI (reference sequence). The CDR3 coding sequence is TGTGCCAGCAGCCGAGGGACTAGCGGGTTCTCTAGCACAGATACGCAGTATTTT. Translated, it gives CASSRGTSGFSSTDTQYF.